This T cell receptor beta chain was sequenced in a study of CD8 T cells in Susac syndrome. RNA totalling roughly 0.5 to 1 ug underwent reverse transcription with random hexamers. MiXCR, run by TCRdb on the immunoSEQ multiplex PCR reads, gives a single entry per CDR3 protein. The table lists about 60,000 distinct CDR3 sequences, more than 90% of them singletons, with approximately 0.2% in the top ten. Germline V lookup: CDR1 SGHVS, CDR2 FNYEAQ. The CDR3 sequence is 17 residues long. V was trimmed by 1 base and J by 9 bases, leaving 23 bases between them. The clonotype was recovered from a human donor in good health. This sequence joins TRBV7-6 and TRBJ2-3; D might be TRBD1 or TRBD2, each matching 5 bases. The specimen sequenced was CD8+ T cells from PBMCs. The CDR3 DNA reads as TGTGCCAGCAGCTTAGATCGGATCACTAGGGGCGGTGACACGCAGTATTTT. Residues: CASSLDRITRGGDTQYF.